These 5 T cell receptor beta chains originate from one sample sequenced in a study of blood T cell repertoires in COVID-19. Profiling relied on immunoSEQ multiplex PCR, and the TCRdb table lists in-frame clones only, not all of them. The data show around 300,000 clones, roughly 85% seen once. Sequencing was performed on PBMCs or T cells enriched from blood (not recorded which). Receptors were obtained from a woman in her forties or fifties who had recovered from COVID-19.

The chain carries TRBV6-2 or TRBV6-3 and TRBJ1-5; D remains unclear. V was cut by 5 bases and J by 0 bases, with 17 bases left in between. From germline, CDR1 is MNHEY and CDR2 SVGEGT. This CDR3 comprises 17 residues. CDR3 nucleotides: TGTGCCAGCAGTAATACAGACCTCTTTTTTAGCAATCAGCCCCAGCATTTT. As protein: CASSNTDLFFSNQPQHF.

The chain uses TRBV20-1 and TRBJ1-1; D might be TRBD1 (6 bases). Trimming stripped 6 bases from V and 11 bases from J, with 16 bases between. This CDR3 comprises 11 residues. The germline V gene encodes CDR1 DFQATT and CDR2 SNEGSKA (reference sequence). CDR3 sequence reads: CSAADSVWAFF. In nucleotides, the CDR3 is TGCAGTGCAGCGGACAGCGTGTGGGCTTTCTTT.

The chain recombines TRBV11-2 with TRBJ2-7, with 8 nucleotides matching TRBD1. The CDR3 sequence is 15 residues long. Trimming took 4 bases from V and 2 from J; bases not matched to a gene: 7. Per the germline V gene, CDR1 is SGHAT and CDR2 is FQNNGV. CDR3 coding DNA: TGTGCCAGCAGCTCTGACCTGGACAGGGCCTACGAGCAGTACTTC. It codes for CASSSDLDRAYEQYF.

The V and J genes are TRBV7-8 and TRBJ2-7, with 8 bases lining up with TRBD2. CDR1 and CDR2 from the germline V gene are SGHVS and FQNEAQ. The CDR3 is 14 residues long. V shed 5 bases and J 2 bases; nucleotides not matched to a gene: 5. CDR3 amino acids: CASSQSGGAYEQYF. The CDR3 DNA follows: TGTGCCAGCAGCCAAAGCGGGGGCGCCTACGAGCAGTACTTC. The variable domain in full, completed from reference TRBV7-8 and TRBJ2-7, reads GAGVSQSPRYKVAKRGQDVALRCDPISGHVSLFWYQQALGQGPEFLTYFQNEAQLDKSGLPSDRFFAERPEGSVSTLKIQRTQQEDSAVYLCASSQSGGAYEQYFGPGTRLTVT.

V is TRBV4-3 and J is TRBJ2-1; 7 bases map to TRBD2. The CDR3 totals 14 residues. CDR1 LGHNA and CDR2 YSLEER come from the germline V gene. Losses at the gene ends were 4 bases for V and 6 bases for J; bases not matched to a gene: 6. Here the CDR3 reads CASSLGLGPNEQFF. The CDR3 DNA reads as TGCGCCAGCAGCCTTGGACTAGGCCCCAATGAGCAGTTCTTC.